Each of the 20 T cell receptor beta chains below was sequenced from the same sample in a study of blood T cell repertoires in COVID-19. The repertoire was sequenced with immunoSEQ multiplex PCR; TCRdb's copy has only in-frame clones and lacks some. The table lists 200,000 to 300,000 clones, roughly 81% of them singletons. The sequenced sample consisted of peripheral blood. All receptors come from a woman over 75 with COVID-19, enrolled during active disease.

This clone came up once. The J gene is TRBJ1-1, the V gene TRBV5-1; 8 positions agree with TRBD1. Germline V lookup: CDR1 SGHRS, CDR2 YFSETQ. CDR3 length: 14 residues. The junction had 5 bases not matched to a gene; V was cut back by 6 bases and J by 1 base. As DNA, the CDR3 is TGCGCCAGCAACAAAGACAGGGGGAACACTGAAGCTTTCTTT. It encodes CASNKDRGNTEAFF.

The chain carries TRBV19 and TRBJ1-5; D perhaps matches TRBD1 (5 bases). CDR1 LNHDA and CDR2 SQIVND come from the germline V gene (reference sequence). Trimming stripped 3 bases from V and 4 bases from J, with 16 bases between. The CDR3 contains 16 residues. The CDR3 loop is CASSIGVQAGNQPQHF. Written as DNA, the CDR3 is TGTGCCAGTAGTATTGGCGTACAGGCAGGTAATCAGCCCCAGCATTTT.

This clone was picked up one time. The chain uses TRBV30 and TRBJ2-1; 7 bases are shared with TRBD2. CDR3 length equals 12 residues. J lost 6 bases, V lost 1 base, and 0 bases had no gene match. Germline CDR1 GTSNPN, CDR2 SVGIG (reference sequence). The CDR3 nucleotides read TGTGCCTGGAGTGGGGGGGGCAATGAGCAGTTCTTC. This encodes CAWSGGGNEQFF.

The chain combines TRBV11-3 with TRBJ2-1; TRBD1 agrees at 9 bases. Trimming removed 5 bases from V and 3 bases from J; junction bases left unmatched: 8. The CDR3 covers 16 residues. From germline, CDR1 is SGHNT and CDR2 YENEEA. The CDR3 sequence is CASSLRPTGGYNEQFF. The CDR3 DNA reads as TGTGCCAGCAGCCTACGCCCGACAGGGGGCTACAATGAGCAGTTCTTC. Based on the CDR3 plus reference TRBV11-3 and TRBJ2-1, the full variable domain is EAGVVQSPRYKIIEKKQPVAFWCNPISGHNTLYWYLQNLGQGPELLIRYENEEAVDDSQLPKDRFSAERLKGVDSTLKIQPAELGDSAVYLCASSLRPTGGYNEQFFGPGTRLTVL.

The chain carries TRBV5-4 and TRBJ2-1; 10 nucleotides match TRBD1. Germline assignment: CDR1 SGHNT and CDR2 YYREEE (reference sequence). The J segment lost 6 bases and the V segment lost 3 bases, leaving 6 bases of the junction unmatched. This CDR3 is built from 15 residues. CDR3: CASSSRQGAFNEQFF. The CDR3 nucleotides read TGTGCCAGCAGCTCCCGACAGGGGGCCTTCAATGAGCAGTTCTTC.

This clone came up a few times. V gene TRBV5-1 combines with J gene TRBJ1-2; D remains unclear. CDR3 length equals 14 residues. Germline values: CDR1 SGHRS, CDR2 YFSETQ. V was clipped by 2 bases and J by 4 bases, with 12 bases between them. CDR3 DNA: TGCGCCAGCAGCTTAGGCGGGCTCATCTATGGCTACACCTTC. It is translated as CASSLGGLIYGYTF.

V usage is TRBV9 and J usage is TRBJ2-1, with TRBD2 identical over 8 bases. This CDR3 contains 17 residues. With 0 bases clipped from V and 1 base from J, the junction kept 6 bases outside the gene matches. CDR1 is SGDLS and CDR2 is YYNGEE in the germline V gene. CDR3 residues: CASSVGISGTSYNEQFF. The CDR3, as DNA: TGTGCCAGCAGCGTAGGAATTAGCGGGACTTCCTACAATGAGCAGTTCTTC.

V usage is TRBV29-1 and J usage is TRBJ2-3, with 10 positions matching TRBD2. The germline V gene encodes CDR1 SQVTM and CDR2 ANQGSEA. J was trimmed by 4 bases and V by 5 bases; bases with no gene match: 21. The CDR3 runs 19 residues. CDR3 DNA sequence: TGCAGCGTTAAGAAATTTCCCAGTGCTAGCGGGAGTCAGGCAGATACGCAGTATTTT. Its translation is CSVKKFPSASGSQADTQYF.

The CDR3 sequence: CASSGRDRISYNEQFF. CDR3 bases: TGTGCCAGCAGCGGACGGGACAGGATCTCCTACAATGAGCAGTTCTTC. J is TRBJ2-1 and V is TRBV7-2; 8 bases map to TRBD1. Germline V lookup: CDR1 SGHTA, CDR2 FQGNSA. The J segment lost 0 bases and the V segment lost 5 bases, leaving 6 bases of the junction unmatched. CDR3 length: 16 amino acids.

The V call is TRBV7-2, the J call TRBJ2-7; D is perhaps TRBD1 (5 bases). The CDR3 extends over 13 amino acids. Germline-derived CDR1 and CDR2 are SGHTA and FQGNSA. Trimming took off 5 bases at V and 6 bases at J, with 14 bases between the two ends. The CDR3 is CASSPITGGEQYF. Written as DNA, the CDR3 is TGTGCCAGCAGCCCGATTACAGGCGGCGAGCAGTACTTC.

The rearrangement links TRBV4-2 to TRBJ2-1; TRBD2 aligns across 7 bases. The length of the CDR3 is 17 residues. CDR1 is LGHNA and CDR2 is YNFKEQ in the germline V gene. The V and J ends lost 0 bases and 0 bases, in that order; junction bases with no gene match: 5. Written as DNA, the CDR3 is TGTGCCAGCAGCCAAGATGTTGGGACTACCTCCTACAATGAGCAGTTCTTC. Translating it yields CASSQDVGTTSYNEQFF.

The V and J genes are TRBV5-1 and TRBJ1-2, with 7 bases that match TRBD1. Germline values: CDR1 SGHRS, CDR2 YFSETQ. The CDR3 contains 16 residues. Trimming took 3 bases from V and 1 from J; bases not matched to a gene: 9. The CDR3 reads CASSSTGVALNYGYTF. CDR3 sequence (DNA): TGCGCCAGCAGCTCCACAGGGGTCGCCCTTAACTATGGCTACACCTTC.

In its sample, this clone was seen a few times. V is TRBV6-2 or TRBV6-3 and J is TRBJ1-6, with no clear D. The CDR3 length is 13 residues. Trimming shortened V by 2 bases and J by 5 bases, and 4 bases separated the two germline ends. From germline, CDR1 is MNHEY and CDR2 SVGEGT. CDR3 protein: CASSYRDNSPLHF. DNA for the CDR3: TGTGCCAGCAGTTACCGGGATAATTCACCCCTCCACTTT.

The rearrangement uses TRBV7-8 and TRBJ2-5; possibly TRBD2 for D (5 bases). Germline lookup yields CDR1 SGHVS and CDR2 FQNEAQ. Trimming shortened V by 0 bases and J by 2 bases, and 10 bases separated the two germline ends. The CDR3 runs 15 residues. The CDR3 region is CASSLASGEQETQYF. The CDR3 bases are TGTGCCAGCAGCTTAGCCAGCGGAGAGCAAGAGACCCAGTACTTC.

This chain uses TRBV11-2 with TRBJ2-7; D is unclear. V lost 4 bases, J lost 1 base, and 14 bases lay in between. The CDR3 covers 15 residues. Germline CDR1 and CDR2: SGHAT and FQNNGV. CDR3 residues: CASSSTFSRSYEQYF. The CDR3 DNA follows: TGTGCCAGCAGCTCAACATTCTCGCGGTCCTACGAGCAGTACTTC.

The chain couples TRBV2 to TRBJ2-1, with 8 positions matching TRBD2. This CDR3 is built from 14 residues. Germline V gene lookup returns CDR1 SNHLY and CDR2 FYNNEI. Losses at the gene ends were 6 bases for V and 5 bases for J; bases not matched to a gene: 6. The CDR3 DNA follows: TGTGCCAGCAGCGGACTAGCAGAGAACAATGAGCAGTTCTTC. It specifies CASSGLAENNEQFF.

CDR3 bases: TGCGCCAGCAGCTTCGGGACTAGCACCTACAATGAGCAGTTCTTC. This translates into CASSFGTSTYNEQFF. The chain has TRBV5-1 and TRBJ2-1, with TRBD2 identical over 9 bases. Germline V gene data show CDR1 as SGHRS and CDR2 as YFSETQ. Germline trimming cut 2 bases from V and 2 bases from J; bases unmatched to any gene: 2. This CDR3 has 15 amino acids.

The V and J genes are TRBV7-3 and TRBJ2-5; no firm D call. CDR1 and CDR2 from the germline V gene are SGHTA and FQGTGA. V was shortened by 5 bases and J by 5 bases, with 18 bases between the two germline ends. This CDR3 region has 15 residues. CDR3 amino acids: CASSRTVTAGETQYF. For the CDR3, the DNA is TGTGCCAGCAGCCGAACGGTGACTGCTGGGGAGACCCAGTACTTC. The variable domain in full, completed from reference TRBV7-3 and TRBJ2-5, reads GAGVSQTPSNKVTEKGKYVELRCDPISGHTALYWYRQSLGQGPEFLIYFQGTGAADDSGLPNDRFFAVRPEGSVSTLKIQRTERGDSAVYLCASSRTVTAGETQYFGPGTRLLVL.

A few counts support this clone. The rearrangement joins TRBV9 to TRBJ2-1; 8 nucleotides line up with TRBD2. The J segment lost 2 bases and the V segment lost 0 bases, leaving 1 base of the junction unmatched. The germline V gene has CDR1 SGDLS and CDR2 YYNGEE. The CDR3 sequence is 15 residues long. The CDR3: CASSVGGRTYNEQFF. DNA of the CDR3: TGTGCCAGCAGCGTAGGCGGGAGGACCTACAATGAGCAGTTCTTC.

The chain employs TRBV15 and TRBJ2-3, with 12 positions matching TRBD2. Germline trimming cut 2 bases from V and 2 bases from J; bases unmatched to any gene: 8. The CDR3 is 18 residues long. Germline-derived CDR1 and CDR2 are LNHNV and YYDKDF (reference sequence). The CDR3 sequence is CATSRKTSGGASTDTQYF. In DNA form, the CDR3 reads TGTGCCACCAGCAGAAAGACTAGCGGGGGCGCTTCCACAGATACGCAGTATTTT.